What follows are 30 T cell receptor beta chains derived from one specimen sequenced in a study of blood T cell repertoires in COVID-19. Profiling relied on immunoSEQ multiplex PCR, and the TCRdb table lists in-frame clones only, not all of them. The sample gives roughly 200,000 clones, 75% to 85% of which show up once; 8% to 9% is in the top ten. Material for sequencing was peripheral blood. The receptors originated from a woman aged 80 or older with COVID-19, enrolled during active disease.

The chain carries TRBV12-3 or TRBV12-4 and TRBJ1-1; D is ambiguous. The CDR3 totals 13 residues. The CDR3 DNA follows: TGTGCTGCCAGGAGAGGGTATTACACTGAAGCTTTCTTT. Residues: CAARRGYYTEAFF.

The gene calls are TRBV9 and TRBJ1-6; possibly TRBD1 for D (6 bases). The CDR3 length is 17 residues. The V end was cut by 4 bases, the J end by 7 bases, with 21 bases between. Germline V gene data show CDR1 as SGDLS and CDR2 as YYNGEE. CDR3 bases: TGTGCCAGCAGCCACTCACAGGGCACCTCGGGCAATTCACCCCTCCACTTT. Translating gives CASSHSQGTSGNSPLHF.

The chain recombines TRBV19 with TRBJ1-6; the match to TRBD1 covers 9 bases. Germline V CDR1 and CDR2: LNHDA, SQIVND (reference sequence). J lost 3 bases, V lost 6 bases, and 12 bases had no gene match. CDR3 length: 18 amino acids. CDR3 bases: TGTGCCAGTAGCTCGAAAAACAGGGGGCCAGTCTATAATTCACCCCTCCACTTT. Translating gives CASSSKNRGPVYNSPLHF.

This chain uses TRBV4-2 with TRBJ1-4; D gene uncertain. The germline gives CDR1 LGHNA, CDR2 YNFKEQ. V shed 5 bases and J shed 5 bases, with 6 bases lying between them. This CDR3 has 12 residues. The CDR3, as DNA: TGTGCCAGCAGCGGAGGGAATGAAAAACTGTTTTTT. Amino acid sequence: CASSGGNEKLFF.

CDR3 coding DNA: TGTGCCAGCAGTATGAGGTCCGGGGAGCTGTTTTTT. As protein: CASSMRSGELFF. V gene TRBV7-3 combines with J gene TRBJ2-2; unclear D gene. Germline CDR1 reads SGHTA; CDR2 reads FQGTGA. Trimming removed 6 bases from V and 6 bases from J, with 8 bases in between. This CDR3 has 12 residues.

The chain employs TRBV7-2 and TRBJ1-1, with unresolved D. The CDR3 totals 13 residues. Germline V gene sequence: CDR1 SGHTA, CDR2 FQGNSA. Trimming cost V 7 bases and J 1 base, with 10 bases left between them. This chain's CDR3 is CASTPRGNTEAFF. The CDR3 DNA sequence: TGTGCCAGCACCCCCCGCGGGAACACTGAAGCTTTCTTT.

The chain joins TRBV27 to TRBJ2-7; 8 nucleotides match TRBD2. With 6 bases clipped from V and 5 bases from J, the junction kept 15 bases outside the gene matches. CDR1 and CDR2 (germline): MNHEY, SMNVEV (reference sequence). The CDR3 spans 16 residues. CDR3 sequence reads: CASSPGGRGRPHEQYF. As DNA, the CDR3 is TGTGCCAGCAGCCCCGGGGGGCGCGGGAGGCCCCACGAGCAGTACTTC.

The chain couples TRBV28 to TRBJ2-1; TRBD2 matches at 8 bases. Trimming took 3 bases from V and 7 from J; bases not matched to a gene: 8. The germline gives CDR1 MDHEN, CDR2 SYDVKM. CDR3 size: 15 residues. CDR3 in DNA: TGTGCCAGCAGTTTGAGCGGGAGAGTGGATAATGAGCAGTTCTTC. It codes for CASSLSGRVDNEQFF.

The chain employs TRBV11-2 and TRBJ2-1; tentatively, D is TRBD1 (6 bases). Trimming took off 5 bases at V and 5 bases at J, with 10 bases between the two ends. The CDR3 is 13 residues long. Germline loops: CDR1 SGHAT, CDR2 FQNNGV. Here the CDR3 reads CASSPDRHNEQFF. The CDR3 nucleotides read TGTGCCAGCAGCCCGGACAGACACAATGAGCAGTTCTTC.

V and J are TRBV28 and TRBJ2-2; possible D gene TRBD2, 6 bases. CDR1 and CDR2 (germline): MDHEN, SYDVKM. The CDR3 sequence is 14 residues long. Deletions cut 6 bases from V and 6 bases from J, with 14 bases between. The CDR3 DNA follows: TGTGCCAGCAGGCTTTCTAGCGATCCCGGGGAGCTGTTTTTT. It codes for CASRLSSDPGELFF.

This clone was observed once. The chain links TRBV24-1 to TRBJ2-2, with D perhaps matching TRBD1 (5 bases). The CDR3 runs 13 residues. CDR1 is KGHDR and CDR2 is SFDVKD in the germline V gene. V was clipped by 12 bases and J by 4 bases, with 14 bases between them. The CDR3 here is CASSFRATGELFF. CDR3 sequence (DNA): TGTGCCTCTTCTTTCAGGGCCACCGGGGAGCTGTTTTTT.

The rearrangement joins TRBV28 to TRBJ1-2; maybe TRBD1 (6 bases). V lost 3 bases and J lost 6, with 14 bases in between. Germline CDR1 reads MDHEN; CDR2 reads SYDVKM. There are 14 residues in the CDR3. This CDR3 is CASSFRDRQDGYTF. In DNA, the CDR3 is TGTGCCAGCAGTTTTCGAGACAGGCAAGATGGCTACACCTTC.

The rearrangement joins TRBV7-2 to TRBJ2-5; TRBD2 is a possible D gene (7 bases). Germline V gene data show CDR1 as SGHTA and CDR2 as FQGNSA. There are 13 residues in the CDR3. Trimming pared 4 bases from V and 5 bases from J, leaving 11 bases between. In DNA form, the CDR3 reads TGTGCCAGCAGCTCCGAGGGGGGGGAGACCCAGTACTTC. Amino acid sequence: CASSSEGGETQYF.

The chain links TRBV19 to TRBJ2-3; possibly TRBD1 for D (5 bases). This CDR3 has 16 residues. Trimming removed 6 bases at V and 0 bases at J, with 16 bases between. The V gene's germline CDR1 is LNHDA and CDR2 SQIVND (reference sequence). In DNA, the CDR3 is TGTGCCAGTAGGCGGCAGGGAAGTTCGAGCACAGATACGCAGTATTTT. As protein: CASRRQGSSSTDTQYF.

This chain uses TRBV3-1 (or the pseudogene TRBV3-2) with TRBJ2-1; no clear D. V was shortened by 4 bases and J by 8 bases, with 24 bases between the two germline ends. CDR3 size: 17 residues. CDR1 and CDR2 from the germline V gene are LGHDT and YNNKEL (reference sequence). CDR3 nucleotide sequence: TGTGCCAGCAGCCCCTTCGGAAGAAGCGAGAGATCATATGAGCAGTTCTTC. It yields the protein CASSPFGRSERSYEQFF.

The CDR3 nucleotides read TGCGCCAGCAGCTTGAGGGGCGGCGTGAACACTGAAGCTTTCTTT. It translates to CASSLRGGVNTEAFF. The chain employs TRBV5-1 and TRBJ1-1, with TRBD1 as a possible D gene (5 bases). The CDR3 extends over 15 amino acids. V shed 1 base and J shed 0 bases, with 10 bases lying between them. Per germline, CDR1 SGHRS and CDR2 YFSETQ.

The chain recombines TRBV21-1 with TRBJ1-1. TRBV21-1 is a recognized pseudogene. This CDR3 has 11 amino acids. The CDR3 DNA reads as TGTGCCAGCAGCAAGTTGCCCGGGTGTTTCTTT. This gives the protein CASSKLPGCFF.

The genes are TRBV5-1 and TRBJ2-5, with D perhaps matching TRBD2 (5 bases). V was trimmed by 4 bases and J by 6 bases, leaving 16 bases between them. The CDR3 consists of 14 residues. Germline V gene lookup returns CDR1 SGHRS and CDR2 YFSETQ. Written as DNA, the CDR3 is TGCGCCAGCAGCGCCGGCTCTGACGGGAAGACCCAGTACTTC. Amino acid sequence: CASSAGSDGKTQYF. Variable domain in full (rest from reference TRBV5-1 and TRBJ2-5): KAGVTQTPRYLIKTRGQQVTLSCSPISGHRSVSWYQQTPGQGLQFLFEYFSETQRNKGNFPGRFSGRQFSNSRSEMNVSTLELGDSALYLCASSAGSDGKTQYFGPGTRLLVL.

The CDR3 nucleotides are TGCAGTGCTAGTCGAGGACTAGCGGTGAGCTACAATGAGCAGTTCTTC. This translates into CSASRGLAVSYNEQFF. The gene calls are TRBV20-1 and TRBJ2-1, with 10 nucleotides matching TRBD2. The CDR3 is 16 residues long. With 3 bases clipped from V and 3 bases from J, the junction kept 8 bases outside the gene matches. CDR1 DFQATT and CDR2 SNEGSKA come from the germline V gene (reference sequence).

A few counts support this clone. V gene TRBV4-1 combines with J gene TRBJ2-3; the match to TRBD1 covers 9 bases. This CDR3 is built from 16 residues. V was clipped by 4 bases and J by 0 bases; unmatched bases: 5. Looked up from germline, CDR1 is MGHRA and CDR2 is YSYEKL. The CDR3 region has the DNA TGCGCCAGCAGCCTAGGGGGGACAGGGAGCACAGATACGCAGTATTTT. This sequence encodes CASSLGGTGSTDTQYF.

The rearrangement uses TRBV6-6 and TRBJ1-5; D is undetermined. CDR3 size: 12 residues. Germline V gives CDR1 MNHNY, CDR2 SVGAGI (reference sequence). With 4 bases removed from V and 7 bases from J, the gap between germline ends came to 8 bases. The CDR3 loop is CASSSLSQPQHF. The CDR3 bases are TGTGCCAGCAGTTCACTATCCCAGCCCCAGCATTTT.

This clone came up once. The DNA for the CDR3 is TGTGCCAGCGGGATTCGGGGACAAGAGACCCAGTACTTC. Residues: CASGIRGQETQYF. The chain uses TRBV6-5 and TRBJ2-5; D may be TRBD2 (5 bases). V lost 8 bases to trimming and J lost 2 bases, with 12 bases between them. The CDR3 totals 13 residues. Germline CDR1 is MNHEY and CDR2 is SVGAGI.

The V gene is TRBV7-3, the J gene TRBJ2-1; 11 positions match TRBD2. Germline loops: CDR1 SGHTA, CDR2 FQGTGA. There are 16 residues in the CDR3. The V gene end was trimmed by 5 bases and the J gene end by 2 bases; junction bases not matched to a gene: 5. The CDR3 DNA reads TGTGCCAGCAGCCGTATAGCGGGAGGGACCTACAATGAGCAGTTCTTC. Translating gives CASSRIAGGTYNEQFF.

The chain carries TRBV1 and TRBJ2-1; TRBD2, the table's D call, lacks a check against the DNA. TRBV1 represents a pseudogene. The CDR3 has 18 amino acids. The CDR3 nucleotides are TGCACCAGCAGCCAAGGACTTAATCCGCTTAGCCCCCACAATGAGCAGTTCTTC. Its protein product is CTSSQGLNPLSPHNEQFF.

The rearrangement links TRBV5-1 to TRBJ1-1; 7 nucleotides align to TRBD1. The V gene's germline CDR1 is SGHRS and CDR2 YFSETQ. The V and J ends lost 8 bases and 1 base, in that order; junction bases with no gene match: 5. This CDR3 region has 13 residues. The CDR3 region is CASRTGSNTEAFF. The CDR3 bases are TGCGCCAGTAGGACAGGTTCGAACACTGAAGCTTTCTTT.

The V gene is TRBV15, the J gene TRBJ1-2, with TRBD1 as a possible D gene (5 bases). The CDR3 contains 15 residues. CDR1 and CDR2 (germline): LNHNV, YYDKDF (reference sequence). With 4 bases removed from V and 0 bases from J, the gap between germline ends came to 12 bases. The CDR3: CATSTEEGPNYGYTF. The CDR3 DNA follows: TGTGCCACCAGCACTGAGGAGGGACCTAACTATGGCTACACCTTC.

This clone was observed a few times. This chain uses TRBV5-6 with TRBJ1-1; no clear D. Germline V CDR1 and CDR2: SGHDT, YYEEEE. Between the trimmed V and J ends, which lost 6 bases and 4 bases, there was a span of 16 bases. This CDR3 spans 14 amino acids. This CDR3 reads CASTPRWEATEAFF. CDR3 coding DNA: TGTGCCAGCACACCAAGGTGGGAGGCCACTGAAGCTTTCTTT.

This chain uses TRBV28 with TRBJ2-7; 10 positions match TRBD2. The CDR3 runs to 14 residues. The V segment lost 3 bases and the J segment 3 bases; nucleotides outside the gene matches: 2. CDR1 and CDR2 from the germline V gene are MDHEN and SYDVKM. The CDR3 region is CASSFSGRNYEQYF. The CDR3 coding sequence is TGTGCCAGCAGTTTTAGCGGGAGGAACTACGAGCAGTACTTC.

The chain couples TRBV30 to TRBJ1-5, with 8 bases aligning to TRBD1. Germline-derived CDR1 and CDR2 are GTSNPN and SVGIG (reference sequence). V lost 3 bases to trimming and J lost 2 bases; unmatched junction nucleotides: 6. This CDR3 has 15 amino acids. The CDR3 DNA sequence: TGTGCCTGGAGCGCGGACAGGGTCGGCAATCAGCCCCAGCATTTT. It yields the protein CAWSADRVGNQPQHF.

V and J are TRBV5-1 and TRBJ2-1; D gene uncertain. Germline CDR1 is SGHRS and CDR2 is YFSETQ. The CDR3 runs 12 residues. V lost 2 bases and J 7 bases, leaving 7 bases between the germline ends. The CDR3 nucleotides are TGCGCCAGCAGCTTTCAGAGGAATGAGCAGTTCTTC. Amino acids: CASSFQRNEQFF.